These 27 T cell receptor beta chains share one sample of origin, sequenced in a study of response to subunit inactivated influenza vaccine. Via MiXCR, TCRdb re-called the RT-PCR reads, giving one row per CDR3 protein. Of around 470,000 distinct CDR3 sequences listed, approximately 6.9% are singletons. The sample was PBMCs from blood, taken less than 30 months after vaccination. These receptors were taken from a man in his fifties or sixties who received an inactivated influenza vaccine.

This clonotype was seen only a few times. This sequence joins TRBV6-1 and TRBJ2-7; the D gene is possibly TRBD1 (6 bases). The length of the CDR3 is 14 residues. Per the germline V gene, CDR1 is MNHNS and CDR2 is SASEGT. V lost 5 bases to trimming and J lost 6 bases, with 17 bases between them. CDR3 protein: CASSQGTSQLEQYF. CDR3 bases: TGTGCCAGCAGTCAAGGGACATCACAGCTCGAGCAGTACTTC.

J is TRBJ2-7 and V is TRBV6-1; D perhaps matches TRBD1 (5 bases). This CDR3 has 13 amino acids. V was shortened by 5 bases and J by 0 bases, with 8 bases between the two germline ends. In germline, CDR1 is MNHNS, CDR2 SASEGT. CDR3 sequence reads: CASSRGNSYEQYF. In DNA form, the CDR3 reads TGTGCCAGCAGTAGGGGAAACTCCTACGAGCAGTACTTC.

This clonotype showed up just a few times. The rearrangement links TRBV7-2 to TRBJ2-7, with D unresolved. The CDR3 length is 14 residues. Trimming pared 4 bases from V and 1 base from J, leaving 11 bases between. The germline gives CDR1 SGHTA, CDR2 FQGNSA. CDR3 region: CASSSQTGSYEQYF. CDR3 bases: TGTGCCAGCAGCTCCCAGACTGGTTCCTACGAGCAGTACTTC.

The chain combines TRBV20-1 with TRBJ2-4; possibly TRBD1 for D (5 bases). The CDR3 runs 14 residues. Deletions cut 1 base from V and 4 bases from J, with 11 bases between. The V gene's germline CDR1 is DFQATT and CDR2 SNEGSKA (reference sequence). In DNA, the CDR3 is TGCAGTGCTAGAGTGGGGCTAGGTAAAAACATTCAGTACTTC. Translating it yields CSARVGLGKNIQYF.

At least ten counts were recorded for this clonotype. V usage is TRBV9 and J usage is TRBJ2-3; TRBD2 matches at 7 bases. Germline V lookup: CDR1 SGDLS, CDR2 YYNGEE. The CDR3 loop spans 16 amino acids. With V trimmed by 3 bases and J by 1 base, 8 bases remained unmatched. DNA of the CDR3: TGTGCCAGCAGCGCCTCAAGGGAGGGCCGCACAGATACGCAGTATTTT. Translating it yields CASSASREGRTDTQYF. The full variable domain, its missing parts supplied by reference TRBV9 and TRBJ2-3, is DSGVTQTPKHLITATGQRVTLRCSPRSGDLSVYWYQQSLDQGLQFLIQYYNGEERAKGNILERFSAQQFPDLHSELNLSSLELGDSALYFCASSASREGRTDTQYFGPGTRLTVL.

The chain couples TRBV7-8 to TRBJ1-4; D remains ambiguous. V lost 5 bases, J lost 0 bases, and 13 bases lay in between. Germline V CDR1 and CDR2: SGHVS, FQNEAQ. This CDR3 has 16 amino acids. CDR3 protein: CASSRDDSATNEKLFF. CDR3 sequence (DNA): TGTGCCAGCAGCCGCGACGACTCGGCAACTAATGAAAAACTGTTTTTT.

In DNA form, the CDR3 reads TGTGCCAGCAGTCTTAGCGGGCTGCGGGATACGCAGTATTTT. Translating it yields CASSLSGLRDTQYF. The genes are TRBV3-1 and TRBJ2-3; TRBD2 agrees at 7 bases. Trimming cost V 6 bases and J 6 bases; bases outside gene matches: 9. Germline-derived CDR1 and CDR2 are LGHDT and YNNKEL (reference sequence). The CDR3 runs 14 residues.

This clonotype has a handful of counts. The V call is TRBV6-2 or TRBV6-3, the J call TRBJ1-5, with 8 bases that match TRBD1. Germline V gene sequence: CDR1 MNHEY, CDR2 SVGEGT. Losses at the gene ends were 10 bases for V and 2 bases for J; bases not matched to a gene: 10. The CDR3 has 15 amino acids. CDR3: CAILGQGYGNQPQHF. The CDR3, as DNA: TGTGCCATCCTCGGACAGGGATATGGCAATCAGCCCCAGCATTTT.

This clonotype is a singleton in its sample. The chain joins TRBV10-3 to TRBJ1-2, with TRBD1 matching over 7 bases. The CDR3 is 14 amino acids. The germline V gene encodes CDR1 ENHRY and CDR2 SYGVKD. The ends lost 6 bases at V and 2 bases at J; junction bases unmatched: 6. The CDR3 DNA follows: TGTGCCATCAGCGATCTGGGACAGAACTATGGCTACACCTTC. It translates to CAISDLGQNYGYTF.

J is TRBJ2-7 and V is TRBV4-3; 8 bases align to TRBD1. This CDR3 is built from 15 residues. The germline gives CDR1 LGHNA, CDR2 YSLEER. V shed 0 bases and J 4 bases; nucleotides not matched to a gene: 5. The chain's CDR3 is CASSQDSGGRYEQYF. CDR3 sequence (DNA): TGCGCCAGCAGCCAAGATTCAGGGGGCAGATACGAGCAGTACTTC.

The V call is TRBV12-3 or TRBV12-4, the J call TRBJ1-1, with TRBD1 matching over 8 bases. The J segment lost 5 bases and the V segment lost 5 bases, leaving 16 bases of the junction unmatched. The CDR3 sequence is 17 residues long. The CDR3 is CASSLRVRGQGQTEAFF. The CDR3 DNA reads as TGTGCCAGCAGTCTTCGAGTGAGAGGACAGGGACAAACTGAAGCTTTCTTT.

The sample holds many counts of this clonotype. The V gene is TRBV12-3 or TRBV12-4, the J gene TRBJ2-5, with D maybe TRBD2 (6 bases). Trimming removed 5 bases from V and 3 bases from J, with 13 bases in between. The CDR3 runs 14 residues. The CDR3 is CASSNTGSKETQYF. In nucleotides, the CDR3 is TGTGCCAGCAGTAACACCGGGAGCAAAGAGACCCAGTACTTC.

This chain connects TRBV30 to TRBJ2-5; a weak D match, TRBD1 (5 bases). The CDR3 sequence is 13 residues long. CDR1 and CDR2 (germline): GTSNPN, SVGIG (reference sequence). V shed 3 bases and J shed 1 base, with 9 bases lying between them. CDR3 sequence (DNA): TGTGCCTGGAGGACAGTTTTCCAAGAGACCCAGTACTTC. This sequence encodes CAWRTVFQETQYF.

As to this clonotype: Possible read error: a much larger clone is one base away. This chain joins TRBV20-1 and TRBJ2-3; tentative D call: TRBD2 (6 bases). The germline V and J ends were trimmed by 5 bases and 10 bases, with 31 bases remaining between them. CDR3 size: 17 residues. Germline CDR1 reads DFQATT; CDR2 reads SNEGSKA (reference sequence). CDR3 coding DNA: TGCAGTGCTGTCCCGGATACAGACCTCAACCCGGGGGATCCGCAGTATTTT. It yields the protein CSAVPDTDLNPGDPQYF.

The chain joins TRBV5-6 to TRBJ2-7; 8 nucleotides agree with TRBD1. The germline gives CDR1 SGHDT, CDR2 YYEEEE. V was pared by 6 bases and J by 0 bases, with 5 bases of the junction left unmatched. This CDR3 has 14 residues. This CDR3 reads CASTRGTGSYEQYF. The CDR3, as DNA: TGTGCCAGCACACGAGGGACAGGCTCCTACGAGCAGTACTTC.

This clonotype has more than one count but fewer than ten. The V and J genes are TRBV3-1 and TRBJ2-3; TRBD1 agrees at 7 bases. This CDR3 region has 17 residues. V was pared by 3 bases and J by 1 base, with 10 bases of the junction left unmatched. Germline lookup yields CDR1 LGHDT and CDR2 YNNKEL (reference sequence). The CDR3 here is CASSQDDRVKGTDTQYF. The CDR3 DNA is TGTGCCAGCAGCCAGGATGACAGGGTGAAGGGCACAGATACGCAGTATTTT.

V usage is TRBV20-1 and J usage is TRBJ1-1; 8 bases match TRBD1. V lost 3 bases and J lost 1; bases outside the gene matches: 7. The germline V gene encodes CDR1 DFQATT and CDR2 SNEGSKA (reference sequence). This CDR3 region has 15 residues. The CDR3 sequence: CSASKAGGGNTEAFF. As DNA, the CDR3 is TGCAGTGCTAGTAAGGCAGGGGGCGGGAACACTGAAGCTTTCTTT.

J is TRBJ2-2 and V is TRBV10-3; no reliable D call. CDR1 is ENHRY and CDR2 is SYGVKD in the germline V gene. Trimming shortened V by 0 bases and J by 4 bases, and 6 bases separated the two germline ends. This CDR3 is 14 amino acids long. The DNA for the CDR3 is TGTGCCATCAGTGAGTCCATGGGCACCGGGGAGCTGTTTTTT. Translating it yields CAISESMGTGELFF.

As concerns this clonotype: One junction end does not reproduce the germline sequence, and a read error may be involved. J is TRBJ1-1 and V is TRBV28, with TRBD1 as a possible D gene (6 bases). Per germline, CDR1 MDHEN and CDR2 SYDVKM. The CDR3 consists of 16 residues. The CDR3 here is CDSSLLSRTEYTEAFF. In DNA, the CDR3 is TGTGACAGCAGTCTACTTTCCCGGACAGAGTACACTGAAGCTTTCTTT.

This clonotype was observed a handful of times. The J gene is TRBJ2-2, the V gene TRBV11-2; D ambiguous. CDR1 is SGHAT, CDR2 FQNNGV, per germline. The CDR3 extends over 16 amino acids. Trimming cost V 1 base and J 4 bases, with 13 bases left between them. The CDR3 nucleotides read TGTGCCAGCAGCTTAGTGGCTAGACGCACCACCGGGGAGCTGTTTTTT. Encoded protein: CASSLVARRTTGELFF.

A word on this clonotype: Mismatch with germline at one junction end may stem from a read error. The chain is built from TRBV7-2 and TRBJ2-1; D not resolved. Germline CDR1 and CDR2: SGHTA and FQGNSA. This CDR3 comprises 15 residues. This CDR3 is CVSSLRLDPLSEQFF. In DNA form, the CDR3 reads TGTGTCAGCAGCTTAAGGTTAGATCCCCTCAGCGAGCAGTTCTTC.

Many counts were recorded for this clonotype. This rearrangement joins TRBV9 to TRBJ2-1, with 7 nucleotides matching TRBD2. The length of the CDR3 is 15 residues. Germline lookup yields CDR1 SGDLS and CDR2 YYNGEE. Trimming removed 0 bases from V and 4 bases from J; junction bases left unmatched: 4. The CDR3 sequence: CASSVGQAGYNEQFF. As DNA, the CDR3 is TGTGCCAGCAGCGTAGGCCAAGCGGGATACAATGAGCAGTTCTTC.

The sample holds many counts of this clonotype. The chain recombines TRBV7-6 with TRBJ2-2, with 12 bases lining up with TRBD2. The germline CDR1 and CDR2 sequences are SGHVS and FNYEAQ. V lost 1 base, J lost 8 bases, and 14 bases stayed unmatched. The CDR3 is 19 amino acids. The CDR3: CASSLVASSGGARPGELFF. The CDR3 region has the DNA TGTGCCAGCAGCTTAGTTGCTTCTAGCGGGGGGGCCCGTCCAGGGGAGCTGTTTTTT.

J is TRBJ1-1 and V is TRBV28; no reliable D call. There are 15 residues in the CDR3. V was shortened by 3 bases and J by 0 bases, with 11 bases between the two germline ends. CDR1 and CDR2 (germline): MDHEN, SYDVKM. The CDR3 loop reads CASSLWSEVNTEAFF. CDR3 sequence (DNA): TGTGCCAGCAGTTTGTGGAGTGAAGTGAACACTGAAGCTTTCTTT.

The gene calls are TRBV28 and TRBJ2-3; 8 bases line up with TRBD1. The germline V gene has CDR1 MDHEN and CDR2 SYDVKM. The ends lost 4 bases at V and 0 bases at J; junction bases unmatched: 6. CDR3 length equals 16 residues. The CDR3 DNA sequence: TGTGCCAGCAGTTCTTGGACAGGGTCTAGCACAGATACGCAGTATTTT. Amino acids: CASSSWTGSSTDTQYF.

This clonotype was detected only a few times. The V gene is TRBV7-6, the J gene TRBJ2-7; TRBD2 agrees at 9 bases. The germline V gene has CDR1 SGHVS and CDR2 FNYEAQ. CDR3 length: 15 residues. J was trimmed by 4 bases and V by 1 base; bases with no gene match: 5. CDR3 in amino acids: CASSLEGGRGYEQYF. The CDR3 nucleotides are TGTGCCAGCAGCTTAGAAGGCGGGAGGGGATACGAGCAGTACTTC.

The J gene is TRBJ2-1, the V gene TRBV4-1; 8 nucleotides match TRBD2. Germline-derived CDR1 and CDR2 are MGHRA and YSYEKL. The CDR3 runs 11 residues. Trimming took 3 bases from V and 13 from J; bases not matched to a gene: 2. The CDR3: CASSQTSVQFF. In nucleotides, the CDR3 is TGCGCCAGCAGCCAGACTAGCGTCCAGTTCTTC.